These 32 T cell receptor beta chains came from one sample sequenced in a study of blood T cell repertoires in COVID-19. Sequenced by immunoSEQ multiplex PCR; TCRdb stores in-frame clones only, minus some. Seen here are around 75,000 clones, approximately 90% observed once, and the top ten hold about 21%. Material for sequencing was peripheral blood. All receptors come from a human donor in a cohort sampled during active COVID-19.

The chain links TRBV15 to TRBJ2-7; 13 bases agree with TRBD2. Germline V lookup: CDR1 LNHNV, CDR2 YYDKDF (reference sequence). The CDR3 is 15 amino acids. Unmatched junction bases numbered 3, after V lost 5 bases and J lost 2 bases. The CDR3 loop reads CATSGGTSGAYEQYF. The DNA of the CDR3 is TGTGCCACCAGCGGAGGGACTAGCGGGGCCTACGAGCAGTACTTC.

This clone was observed a handful of times. V is TRBV6-2 or TRBV6-3 and J is TRBJ1-1, with D perhaps TRBD1 (5 bases). Germline loops: CDR1 MNHEY, CDR2 SVGEGT. CDR3 size: 13 residues. V was cut by 4 bases and J by 5 bases, with 11 bases left in between. In nucleotides, the CDR3 is TGTGCCAGCAGTTGGGGCAGCCAAACTGAAGCTTTCTTT. Protein product: CASSWGSQTEAFF.

This sequence joins TRBV28 and TRBJ2-7; 14 bases align to TRBD2. The V segment lost 1 base and the J segment 7 bases; nucleotides outside the gene matches: 12. The CDR3 is made up of 18 amino acids. The V gene's germline CDR1 is MDHEN and CDR2 SYDVKM. CDR3 sequence reads: CASSLFVGLAGARREQYF. The CDR3 nucleotides are TGTGCCAGCAGTTTATTTGTGGGACTAGCGGGGGCCAGGCGGGAGCAGTACTTC.

This clone was observed a few times. J is TRBJ2-5 and V is TRBV9, with D perhaps TRBD2 (7 bases). The CDR3 consists of 15 residues. Germline CDR1 SGDLS, CDR2 YYNGEE. Deletions cut 0 bases from V and 5 bases from J, with 14 bases between. CDR3 nucleotides: TGTGCCAGCAGCGTAGAGGGGGGGACCGGGGAGACCCAGTACTTC. Translating it yields CASSVEGGTGETQYF.

V gene TRBV27 combines with J gene TRBJ1-6, with unresolved D. The ends were cut back, 6 bases at V and 0 bases at J, with 18 bases in the middle. The CDR3 totals 18 residues. Germline CDR1 and CDR2: MNHEY and SMNVEV (reference sequence). The CDR3 loop is CASSILLSGSSYNSPLHF. As DNA, the CDR3 is TGTGCCAGCAGCATCCTCTTATCTGGGAGCTCCTATAATTCACCCCTCCACTTT.

The chain couples TRBV4-1 to TRBJ1-1; 7 positions agree with TRBD1. The CDR3 is 15 amino acids. Germline V CDR1 and CDR2: MGHRA, YSYEKL. V trimming: 4 bases; J trimming: 5 bases; junction bases outside the gene matches: 10. In DNA form, the CDR3 reads TGCGCCAGCAGCCCGAGACAGGGTGCGGGGACTGAAGCTTTCTTT. Residues: CASSPRQGAGTEAFF.

The chain links TRBV9 to TRBJ1-3; D unresolved. The V end lost 1 base, the J end lost 4 bases, and 12 bases lay between the germline ends. CDR1 is SGDLS and CDR2 is YYNGEE in the germline V gene. This CDR3 is built from 15 residues. As DNA, the CDR3 is TGTGCCAGCAGCGTAAGAACAAACAAGGGAAACACCATATATTTT. It codes for CASSVRTNKGNTIYF.

This chain joins TRBV2 and TRBJ2-7; 11 positions agree with TRBD1. In germline, CDR1 is SNHLY, CDR2 FYNNEI. The CDR3 sequence is 14 residues long. After removal of 7 bases from V and 3 bases from J, the junction contained 5 bases not matched to a gene. The chain's CDR3 is CASIRTGGVYEQYF. As DNA, the CDR3 is TGTGCCAGCATACGGACAGGGGGCGTCTACGAGCAGTACTTC.

The V call is TRBV12-3 or TRBV12-4, the J call TRBJ1-5; D possibly corresponds to TRBD1 (6 bases). The CDR3 length is 13 residues. V was cut by 2 bases and J by 6 bases, with 8 bases left in between. In DNA form, the CDR3 reads TGTGCCAGCAGTTTAACCAGGGGTCAGCCCCAGCATTTT. Protein sequence: CASSLTRGQPQHF.

The V gene is TRBV28, the J gene TRBJ2-1; 7 nucleotides agree with TRBD1. Germline CDR1 is MDHEN and CDR2 is SYDVKM. Unmatched junction bases numbered 11, after V lost 5 bases and J lost 4 bases. CDR3 length: 16 amino acids. The CDR3 bases are TGTGCCAGCAGTCCCCTTGAGGGGGCGGGTTACAATGAGCAGTTCTTC. Encoded protein: CASSPLEGAGYNEQFF. The whole variable domain, filled in from reference TRBV28 and TRBJ2-1, reads DVKVTQSSRYLVKRTGEKVFLECVQDMDHENMFWYRQDPGLGLRLIYFSYDVKMKEKGDIPEGYSVSREKKERFSLILESASTNQTSMYLCASSPLEGAGYNEQFFGPGTRLTVL.

About this clone itself: At one boundary the junction diverges from the germline segment, which might be a read error. The chain employs TRBV3-1 (or the pseudogene TRBV3-2) and TRBJ2-7; perhaps TRBD2 as D (5 bases). Germline V CDR1 and CDR2: LGHDT, YNNKEL (reference sequence). There are 12 residues in the CDR3. The CDR3 protein is CASSQADRRASF. As DNA, the CDR3 is TGTGCCAGCAGCCAGGCTGACCGGCGGGCCTCCTTC.

V is TRBV5-4 and J is TRBJ1-2; a possible D gene is TRBD1 (6 bases). Germline lookup yields CDR1 SGHNT and CDR2 YYREEE (reference sequence). The CDR3 runs to 15 residues. V lost 0 bases and J lost 1, with 10 bases in between. The CDR3 here is CASSLAGAINYGYTF. The DNA for the CDR3 is TGTGCCAGCAGCTTGGCAGGGGCCATTAACTATGGCTACACCTTC.

This clone was detected once. The chain couples TRBV6-1 to TRBJ1-5; 9 positions match TRBD1. This CDR3 contains 17 residues. The V and J ends lost 4 bases and 5 bases, in that order; junction bases with no gene match: 12. Germline values: CDR1 MNHNS, CDR2 SASEGT. The CDR3 region is CASSGNRGLELDQPQHF. The CDR3 coding sequence is TGTGCCAGCAGTGGAAACAGGGGGCTAGAGTTGGATCAGCCCCAGCATTTT.

V and J are TRBV10-1 and TRBJ2-3; TRBD2 aligns across 11 bases. J gave up 0 bases and V 5 bases, and 1 base lay outside the gene matches. CDR1 and CDR2 from the germline V gene are WNHNN and SYGVQD (reference sequence). The CDR3 is 15 amino acids. The CDR3 spells CASSPSGRSTDTQYF. The CDR3 DNA reads as TGCGCCAGCAGTCCTAGCGGGAGGAGCACAGATACGCAGTATTTT.

The chain has TRBV21-1 and TRBJ1-5. TRBV21-1 is flagged as a pseudogene. The CDR3 runs to 15 residues. The DNA of the CDR3 is TGTGCCAGCGGAGGGTGCCGGCATAGCAATCAGCCCCAGCATTTT. Protein: CASGGCRHSNQPQHF.

V usage is TRBV6-1 and J usage is TRBJ2-1, with a tentative D call TRBD1 (5 bases). The germline CDR1 and CDR2 sequences are MNHNS and SASEGT. The CDR3 contains 15 residues. Trimming cost V 1 base and J 3 bases, with 10 bases left between them. The CDR3 reads CASSEEGVYYNEQFF. CDR3 in DNA: TGTGCCAGCAGTGAAGAAGGGGTATACTACAATGAGCAGTTCTTC.

The rearrangement joins TRBV15 to TRBJ1-1, with D maybe TRBD1 (5 bases). The CDR3 totals 13 residues. Deletions cut 3 bases from V and 3 bases from J, with 8 bases between. Germline V gene data show CDR1 as LNHNV and CDR2 as YYDKDF (reference sequence). The CDR3 DNA reads TGTGCCACCAGCAGGGAACAGGACACTGAAGCTTTCTTT. As protein: CATSREQDTEAFF.

This clone has more than one count but fewer than ten. Here the CDR3 DNA reads TGTGCCAGTAGCGATATACAGGGGGCTGGAAAGCCCCAGCATTTT. The encoded protein is CASSDIQGAGKPQHF. The chain carries TRBV19 and TRBJ1-5, with 9 bases fitting TRBD1. V lost 6 bases and J lost 8; bases outside the gene matches: 11. This CDR3 region has 15 residues. CDR1 LNHDA and CDR2 SQIVND come from the germline V gene (reference sequence).

The chain joins TRBV5-1 to TRBJ2-3, with 9 nucleotides matching TRBD2. The CDR3 is made up of 15 amino acids. Trimming took 6 bases from V and 4 from J; bases not matched to a gene: 9. Per the germline V gene, CDR1 is SGHRS and CDR2 is YFSETQ. The CDR3 region is CASTRLAGGADTQYF. CDR3 coding DNA: TGCGCCAGCACAAGATTGGCGGGAGGGGCAGATACGCAGTATTTT.

The CDR3, as DNA: TGTGCCAGTAGTTTCGTACAGGGGCTCTCAGCTGGCACAGATACGCAGTATTTT. Amino acids: CASSFVQGLSAGTDTQYF. The chain couples TRBV19 to TRBJ2-3, with 7 bases identical to TRBD1. Germline loops: CDR1 LNHDA, CDR2 SQIVND (reference sequence). The CDR3 has 18 amino acids. Trimming took 5 bases from V and 1 from J; bases not matched to a gene: 15. The complete variable domain, with remaining parts taken from reference TRBV19 and TRBJ2-3, reads DGGITQSPKYLFRKEGQNVTLSCEQNLNHDAMYWYRQDPGQGLRLIYYSQIVNDFQKGDIAEGYSVSREKKESFPLTVTSAQKNPTAFYLCASSFVQGLSAGTDTQYFGPGTRLTVL.

CDR3 protein: CATTGLYNQPQHF. The CDR3 bases are TGTGCCACCACAGGGCTATACAATCAGCCCCAGCATTTT. This sequence joins TRBV6-5 and TRBJ1-5, with TRBD1 as a possible D gene (6 bases). There are 13 residues in the CDR3. V was pared by 10 bases and J by 3 bases, with 13 bases between. Germline V CDR1 and CDR2: MNHEY, SVGAGI.

The rearrangement links TRBV5-1 to TRBJ1-1; 12 nucleotides align to TRBD1. The CDR3 spans 16 residues. Trimming took 4 bases from V and 1 from J; bases not matched to a gene: 5. The V gene's germline CDR1 is SGHRS and CDR2 YFSETQ. CDR3 sequence: CASSTGTGGGNTEAFF. In DNA, the CDR3 is TGCGCCAGCAGCACCGGGACAGGGGGCGGGAACACTGAAGCTTTCTTT.

The CDR3 loop is CASSYPTLGGGQPQHF. Here the CDR3 DNA reads TGTGCCAGCAGTTACCCTACTCTAGGGGGCGGGCAGCCCCAGCATTTT. The chain couples TRBV6-2 or TRBV6-3 to TRBJ1-5, with 7 bases matching TRBD1. Looked up from germline, CDR1 is MNHEY and CDR2 is SVGEGT. The CDR3 has 16 amino acids. V shed 2 bases and J 7 bases; nucleotides not matched to a gene: 11.

This chain joins TRBV7-2 and TRBJ2-5; a possible D gene is TRBD2 (6 bases). Germline CDR1 SGHTA, CDR2 FQGNSA. This CDR3 has 14 amino acids. V shed 2 bases and J shed 5 bases, with 12 bases lying between them. CDR3 residues: CASSLWGGMETQYF. As DNA, the CDR3 is TGTGCCAGCAGCTTATGGGGCGGGATGGAGACCCAGTACTTC.

The chain couples TRBV4-1 to TRBJ2-1; TRBD1 matches at 7 bases. The CDR3 extends over 15 amino acids. The germline V gene has CDR1 MGHRA and CDR2 YSYEKL. Trimming removed 3 bases from V and 9 bases from J; junction bases left unmatched: 11. The CDR3 DNA is TGCGCCAGCAGCCAGACCCACAACAGGGGTACTGAGCAGTTCTTC. Translation: CASSQTHNRGTEQFF.

The rearrangement uses TRBV28 and TRBJ1-3; possible D gene TRBD1, 5 bases. V was clipped by 4 bases and J by 1 base, with 17 bases between them. The CDR3 length is 17 residues. CDR1 is MDHEN, CDR2 SYDVKM, per germline. The chain's CDR3 is CASSSATDRSSGNTIYF. As DNA, the CDR3 is TGTGCCAGCAGTTCCGCTACTGACAGATCGTCTGGAAACACCATATATTTT.

The genes are TRBV7-2 and TRBJ2-3; TRBD2 agrees at 10 bases. Per germline, CDR1 SGHTA and CDR2 FQGNSA. The CDR3 spans 18 residues. The V gene end was trimmed by 5 bases and the J gene end by 2 bases; junction bases not matched to a gene: 13. CDR3 sequence (DNA): TGTGCCAGCAGCCCTCTATTTATAGCGGGGGGACTCACAGATACGCAGTATTTT. Protein sequence: CASSPLFIAGGLTDTQYF. Based on the CDR3 plus reference TRBV7-2 and TRBJ2-3, the full variable domain is GAGVSQSPSNKVTEKGKDVELRCDPISGHTALYWYRQSLGQGLEFLIYFQGNSAPDKSGLPSDRFSAERTGGSVSTLTIQRTQQEDSAVYLCASSPLFIAGGLTDTQYFGPGTRLTVL.

The chain employs TRBV6-5 and TRBJ1-1, with TRBD1 as a possible D gene (5 bases). There are 14 residues in the CDR3. The V end was cut by 4 bases, the J end by 3 bases, with 12 bases between. CDR1 MNHEY and CDR2 SVGAGI come from the germline V gene. Written as DNA, the CDR3 is TGTGCCAGCAGTTCCTCGGGGGGTCACACTGAAGCTTTCTTT. Translating gives CASSSSGGHTEAFF.

V gene TRBV27 combines with J gene TRBJ2-5, with TRBD2 matching over 14 bases. Trimming cost V 4 bases and J 3 bases; bases outside gene matches: 10. The germline V gene has CDR1 MNHEY and CDR2 SMNVEV (reference sequence). This CDR3 spans 18 amino acids. CDR3 nucleotide sequence: TGTGCCAGCAGTTCCTCTCGACTAGCGGGGGGGGGAAAAGAGACCCAGTACTTC. Translated, it gives CASSSSRLAGGGKETQYF.

The chain has TRBV10-1 and TRBJ2-3, with 14 bases identical to TRBD2. With V trimmed by 5 bases and J by 4 bases, 14 bases remained unmatched. The CDR3 contains 19 residues. Germline CDR1 is WNHNN and CDR2 is SYGVQD (reference sequence). The CDR3 loop reads CASSLALTGLAGEADTQYF. The CDR3 nucleotides are TGCGCCAGCAGTTTGGCACTAACGGGACTAGCGGGAGAGGCAGATACGCAGTATTTT.

The V gene is TRBV4-1, the J gene TRBJ1-1; 11 nucleotides line up with TRBD1. Per the germline V gene, CDR1 is MGHRA and CDR2 is YSYEKL. Germline trimming cut 5 bases from V and 4 bases from J; bases unmatched to any gene: 6. This CDR3 has 15 residues. CDR3 DNA: TGCGCCAGCAGCAGAGGACAGGGGGCGGTCACTGAAGCTTTCTTT. Amino acid sequence: CASSRGQGAVTEAFF.

The V and J genes are TRBV7-8 and TRBJ2-3, with D maybe TRBD1 (7 bases). The CDR3 length is 14 residues. Trimming shortened V by 4 bases and J by 2 bases, and 10 bases separated the two germline ends. The germline gives CDR1 SGHVS, CDR2 FQNEAQ. CDR3 in amino acids: CASSSGGPTDTQYF. For the CDR3, the DNA is TGTGCCAGCAGCTCAGGGGGGCCCACAGATACGCAGTATTTT.